This entry is about one T cell receptor (beta chain). Its antigen is as yet unknown. The protocol was immunoSEQ multiplex PCR, while the TCRdb copy is restricted to in-frame clones and leaves out a portion. The repertoire holds 55,000 to 70,000 clones, with around 92% as singletons. This sample is drawn from a study of cytomegalovirus exposure and HLA in healthy donors. Study at large: The platform used for the approximately 130 validation repertoires matched that of the approximately 670 first-cohort repertoires, a later analysis reported. Points from the study as a whole: Despite most TCR sequences being rare, some public TCRs occurred in many donors. First-cohort TCR clusters were later found to tend to co-occur in the 120 or so validation repertoires.

The ends lost 4 bases at V and 2 bases at J; junction bases unmatched: 8. CDR3 length: 15 residues. Germline CDR1 reads SGHAT; CDR2 reads FQNNGV. The chain has TRBV11-2 and TRBJ2-7; 7 positions agree with TRBD2. The material sequenced was PBMCs. The receptor was derived from a man aged 18 to 29 in good health and CMV-seropositive. The CDR3 DNA sequence: TGTGCCAGCAGCTCAGTGGGCGGGAGTGCCTACGAGCAGTACTTC. It codes for CASSSVGGSAYEQYF. The complete variable domain, with remaining parts taken from reference TRBV11-2 and TRBJ2-7, reads EAGVAQSPRYKIIEKRQSVAFWCNPISGHATLYWYQQILGQGPKLLIQFQNNGVVDDSQLPKDRFSAERLKGVDSTLKIQPAKLEDSAVYLCASSSVGGSAYEQYFGPGTRLTVT.